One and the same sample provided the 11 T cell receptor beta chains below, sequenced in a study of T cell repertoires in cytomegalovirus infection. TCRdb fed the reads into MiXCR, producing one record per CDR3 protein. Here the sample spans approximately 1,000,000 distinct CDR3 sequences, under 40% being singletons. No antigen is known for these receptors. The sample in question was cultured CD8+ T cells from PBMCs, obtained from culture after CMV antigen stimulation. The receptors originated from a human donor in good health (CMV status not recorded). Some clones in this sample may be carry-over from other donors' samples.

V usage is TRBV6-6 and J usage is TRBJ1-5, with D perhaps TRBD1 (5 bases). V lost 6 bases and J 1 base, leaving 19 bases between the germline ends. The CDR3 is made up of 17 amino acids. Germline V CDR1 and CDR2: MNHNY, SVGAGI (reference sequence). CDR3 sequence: CASSFIWDRSSNQPQHF. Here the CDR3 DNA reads TGTGCCAGCAGCTTCATTTGGGACCGATCAAGCAATCAGCCCCAGCATTTT.

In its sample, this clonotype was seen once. In DNA, the CDR3 is TGTGCCAGCAGTTTCGGAAACTTGTACTTC. Amino acids: CASSFGNLYF. The genes are TRBV12-3 or TRBV12-4 and TRBJ2-7; D ambiguous. The CDR3 is made up of 10 amino acids. V was pared by 3 bases and J by 12 bases, with 9 bases between.

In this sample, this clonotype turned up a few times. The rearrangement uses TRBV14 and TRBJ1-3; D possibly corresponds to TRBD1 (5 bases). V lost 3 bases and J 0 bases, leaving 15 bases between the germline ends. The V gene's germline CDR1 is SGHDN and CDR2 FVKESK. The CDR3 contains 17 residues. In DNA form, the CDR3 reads TGTGCCAGCAGCCAGGACACATGGGAAGACTCTGGAAACACCATATATTTT. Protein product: CASSQDTWEDSGNTIYF.

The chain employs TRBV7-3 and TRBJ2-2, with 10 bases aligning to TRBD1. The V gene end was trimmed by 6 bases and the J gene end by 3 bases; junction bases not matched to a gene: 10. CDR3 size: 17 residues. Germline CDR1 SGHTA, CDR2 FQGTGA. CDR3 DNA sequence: TGTGCCAGCAGTCTTAACCCGGGACAGGGGTACACCGGGGAGCTGTTTTTT. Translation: CASSLNPGQGYTGELFF. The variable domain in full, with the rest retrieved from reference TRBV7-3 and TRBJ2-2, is GAGVSQTPSNKVTEKGKYVELRCDPISGHTALYWYRQSLGQGPEFLIYFQGTGAADDSGLPNDRFFAVRPEGSVSTLKIQRTERGDSAVYLCASSLNPGQGYTGELFFGEGSRLTVL.

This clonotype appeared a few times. CDR3 protein: CASSYGTGGFQPQHF. DNA for the CDR3: TGTGCCAGCAGTTACGGGACAGGGGGATTTCAGCCCCAGCATTTT. The gene calls are TRBV6-2 or TRBV6-3 and TRBJ1-5; 11 nucleotides agree with TRBD1. V dropped 2 bases and J dropped 6; count of bases not matched to a gene: 3. Germline V gene sequence: CDR1 MNHEY, CDR2 SVGEGT. This CDR3 comprises 15 residues.

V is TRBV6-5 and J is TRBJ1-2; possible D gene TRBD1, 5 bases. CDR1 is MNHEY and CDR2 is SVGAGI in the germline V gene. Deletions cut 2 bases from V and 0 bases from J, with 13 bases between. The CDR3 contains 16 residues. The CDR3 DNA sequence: TGTGCCAGCAGTTACCCCTACAGGAGAACTAACTATGGCTACACCTTC. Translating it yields CASSYPYRRTNYGYTF.

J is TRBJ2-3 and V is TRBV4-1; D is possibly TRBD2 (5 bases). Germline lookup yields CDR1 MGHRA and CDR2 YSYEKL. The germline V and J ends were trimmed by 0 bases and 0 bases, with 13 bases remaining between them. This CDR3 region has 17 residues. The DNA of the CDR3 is TGCGCCAGCAGCCAAGAGGGGAGAACTCTTAGCACAGATACGCAGTATTTT. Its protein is CASSQEGRTLSTDTQYF.

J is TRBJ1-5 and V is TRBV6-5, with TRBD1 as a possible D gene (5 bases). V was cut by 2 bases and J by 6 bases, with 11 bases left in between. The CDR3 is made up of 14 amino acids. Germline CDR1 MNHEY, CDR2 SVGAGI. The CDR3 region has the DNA TGTGCCAGCAGTTACCAGGGAATCGGTCAGCCCCAGCATTTT. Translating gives CASSYQGIGQPQHF.

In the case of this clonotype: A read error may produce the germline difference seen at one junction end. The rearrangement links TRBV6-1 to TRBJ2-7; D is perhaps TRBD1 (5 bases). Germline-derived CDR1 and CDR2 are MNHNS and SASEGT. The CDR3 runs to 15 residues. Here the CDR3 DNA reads TGTGCCAGCAGTTACCTCAGGGCGAGCTCCCACGAGCAGTACTTC. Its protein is CASSYLRASSHEQYF.

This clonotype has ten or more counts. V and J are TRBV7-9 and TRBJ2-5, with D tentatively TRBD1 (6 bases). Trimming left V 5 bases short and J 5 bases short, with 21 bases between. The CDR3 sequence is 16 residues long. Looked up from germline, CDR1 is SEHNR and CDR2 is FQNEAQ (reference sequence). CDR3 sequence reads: CASSLRRSGARETQYF. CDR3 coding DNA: TGTGCCAGCAGCCTCAGGAGGTCAGGGGCGAGGGAGACCCAGTACTTC.

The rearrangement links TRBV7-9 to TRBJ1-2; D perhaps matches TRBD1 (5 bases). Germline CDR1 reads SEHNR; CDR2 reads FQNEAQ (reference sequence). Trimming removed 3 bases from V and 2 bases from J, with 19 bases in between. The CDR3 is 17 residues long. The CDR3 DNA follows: TGTGCCAGCAGCTTCGGGGCCGGGGACGAAAGAAACTATGGCTACACCTTC. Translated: CASSFGAGDERNYGYTF.